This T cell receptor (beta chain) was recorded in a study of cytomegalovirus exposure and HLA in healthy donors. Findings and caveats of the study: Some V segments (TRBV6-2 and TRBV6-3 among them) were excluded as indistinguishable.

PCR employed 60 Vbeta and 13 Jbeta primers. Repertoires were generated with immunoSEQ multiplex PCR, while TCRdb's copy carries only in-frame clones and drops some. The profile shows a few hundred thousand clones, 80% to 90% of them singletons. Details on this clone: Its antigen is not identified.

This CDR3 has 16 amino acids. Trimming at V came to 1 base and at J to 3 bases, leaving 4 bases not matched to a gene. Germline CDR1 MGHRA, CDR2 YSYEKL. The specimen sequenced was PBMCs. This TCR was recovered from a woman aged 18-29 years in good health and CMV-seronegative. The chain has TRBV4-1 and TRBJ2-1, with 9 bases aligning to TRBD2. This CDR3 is CASSQGATSGYNEQFF. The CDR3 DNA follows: TGCGCCAGCAGCCAAGGGGCGACTAGCGGCTACAATGAGCAGTTCTTC.